This T cell receptor (beta chain) was recovered during a study of blood T cell repertoires in COVID-19. Study-level background: PBMCs, B-cell-depleted T cells, or T cells were the source of the cDNA or gDNA that made up the material.

Authors' methods: Reference gene primer amplification yielded estimated nucleated cell counts. The assay was immunoSEQ multiplex PCR, and TCRdb's table has in-frame clones only and misses some. V and J calls and clone size are as listed in that table; D and trimming were resolved from the DNA. The sample lists under 200,000 clones; around four fifths were seen once. Per germline, CDR1 SGHNT and CDR2 YENEEA. With V trimmed by 5 bases and J by 7 bases, 9 bases remained unmatched. The CDR3 loop spans 15 amino acids. This clone was found a few times. While infection was still active, Seattle patients were enrolled and then followed longitudinally.

The chain links TRBV11-3 to TRBJ2-1, with 9 bases fitting TRBD2. The clonotype was recovered from a woman between 65 and 79 years old with COVID-19, enrolled during active disease. Sequenced material: peripheral blood. Here the CDR3 DNA reads TGTGCCAGCAGCCGATTTAGCGGGAGTGTGAATGAGCAGTTCTTC. This codes for CASSRFSGSVNEQFF.